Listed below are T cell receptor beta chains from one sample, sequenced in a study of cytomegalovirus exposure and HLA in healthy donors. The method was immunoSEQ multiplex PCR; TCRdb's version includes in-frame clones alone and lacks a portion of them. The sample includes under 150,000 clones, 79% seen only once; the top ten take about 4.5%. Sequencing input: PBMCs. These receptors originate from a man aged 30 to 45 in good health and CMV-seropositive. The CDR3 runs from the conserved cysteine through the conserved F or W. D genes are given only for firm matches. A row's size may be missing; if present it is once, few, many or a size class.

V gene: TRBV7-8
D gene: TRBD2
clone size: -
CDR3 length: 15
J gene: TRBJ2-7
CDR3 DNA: TGTGCCAGCAGCTCCCCTACTAGCGGGGGGTACGAGCAGTACTTC
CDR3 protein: CASSSPTSGGYEQYF

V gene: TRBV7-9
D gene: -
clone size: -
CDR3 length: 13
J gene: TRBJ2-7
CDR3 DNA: TGTGCCAGCAGCTTAGTAGGGCCAGGGGAGCAGTACTTC
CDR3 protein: CASSLVGPGEQYF

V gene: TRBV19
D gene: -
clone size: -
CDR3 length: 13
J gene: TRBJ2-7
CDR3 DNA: TGTGCCAGTAGTCCACCGAGCTCCTACGAGCAGTACTTC
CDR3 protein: CASSPPSSYEQYF

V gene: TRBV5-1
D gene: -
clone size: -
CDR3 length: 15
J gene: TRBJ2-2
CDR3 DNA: TGCGCCAGCAGCTTGGGGGGAGGTCTCACCGGGGAGCTGTTTTTT
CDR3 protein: CASSLGGGLTGELFF

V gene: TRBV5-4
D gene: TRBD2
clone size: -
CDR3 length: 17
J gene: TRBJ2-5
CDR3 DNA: TGTGCCAGCAGCTTCGGTTCTAGCGGGGGGCTGGGAGAGACCCAGTACTTC
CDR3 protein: CASSFGSSGGLGETQYF

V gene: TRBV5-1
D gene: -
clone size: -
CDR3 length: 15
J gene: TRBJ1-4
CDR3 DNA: TGCGCCAGCAGCCCGGAGGGCAGGGATTACGAAAAACTGTTTTTT
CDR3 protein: CASSPEGRDYEKLFF

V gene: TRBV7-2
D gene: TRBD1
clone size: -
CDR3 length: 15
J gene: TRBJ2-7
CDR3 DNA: TGTGCCAGCAGCCTCCGGACAGGGAGAGAATACGAGCAGTACTTC
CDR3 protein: CASSLRTGREYEQYF

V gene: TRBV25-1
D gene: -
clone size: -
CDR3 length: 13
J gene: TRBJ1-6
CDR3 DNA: TGTGCCAGCAGTGTTAAACTGAATTCACCCCTCCACTTT
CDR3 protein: CASSVKLNSPLHF

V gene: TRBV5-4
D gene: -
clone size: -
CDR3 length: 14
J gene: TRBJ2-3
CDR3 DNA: TGTGCCAGCAGCTTGGATGGGCCCCCAGATACGCAGTATTTT
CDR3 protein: CASSLDGPPDTQYF

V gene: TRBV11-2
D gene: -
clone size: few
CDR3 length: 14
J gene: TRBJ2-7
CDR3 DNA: TGTGCCAGCAGCTTTCCAGGGGTCTCCTACGAGCAGTACTTC
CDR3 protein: CASSFPGVSYEQYF

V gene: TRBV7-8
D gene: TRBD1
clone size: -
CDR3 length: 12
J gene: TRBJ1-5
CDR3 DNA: TGTGCCAGCAGCTCCGACAGGGAGCCCCAGCATTTT
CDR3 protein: CASSSDREPQHF